Included here is one T cell receptor beta chain sequence, with context. Its antigen target is currently unknown. Base qualities are not at hand, and no much larger clone is one base apart. This sample is drawn from a study of memory B cells and T cells in multiple sclerosis (dated by TCRdb to the late 2010s). Study-wide context: In multiple sclerosis patients, the study set the TCR beta repertoires of autoproliferating peripheral T cells against those of T cells infiltrating brain lesions. Two multiple sclerosis patients, for whom either brain lesions at autopsy or brain-infiltrating cells from biopsy were available, were included in TCR sequencing. Overall results and qualifications from the work: Because clone-set sizes varied across compartments, the counts of shared clonotypes were affected, making normalization necessary.

After CFSE-labeled PBMCs were cultured without any stimulus, the autoproliferating (CFSEdim) and non-proliferating (CFSEhi) T cell fractions were each sequenced on their own. A total of 40 million to 60 million CFSE-labeled PBMCs were cultured for approximately seven days without stimulus, and replicate wells were then pooled. PBMCs were labeled with roughly 0.5 uM CFSE and were cultured without exogenous stimuli in serum-free AIM-V medium. PBMCs were obtained by Ficoll density gradient centrifugation and kept cryopreserved until use. Live 7-AAD-negative cells were sorted on a FACSAria III, washed with PBS, and frozen at -80 degrees C as dry pellets. The germline V gene yields SNHLY for CDR1 and FYNNEI for CDR2. The CDR3, from cysteine to phenylalanine, totals 15 residues. Only CDR3 DNA is held: 45 bases, read in frame from base 1. Trimming accounts for 6 bases at V and 8 bases at J, while the number of junction bases matched to no gene is 9.

The immunoSEQ Platform was used to amplify TCRbeta CDR3 regions from extracted genomic DNA. The immunoSEQ assay used multiplex PCR together with high-throughput sequencing and a bioinformatics pipeline from the vendor. The source study handled its data this way. Non-productive sequences and CDR3s under 4 amino acids long were removed, and the clonotype frequencies in each sample were recalculated. Shared clonotypes were identified in immunoSEQ Analyzer 2.0 as identical CDR3 amino acid, V gene and J gene sequences. Repertoire overlap was normalized by dividing shared clonotype counts by the product of both clone-set sizes, scaled by 1000 into arbitrary units. TCRdb retrieved this table from immuneACCESS and kept in-frame rearrangements only. Not all clones are present; in checked studies, unresolved V genes account for under half, and no reason is known for the remainder. V, J and clone size are taken as reported in that table, and D and trimming were inferred from the DNA itself. The sample contains 35,000 to 55,000 clones, approximately 80% of them found a single time. The top ten clonotypes cover roughly 1% of the sample.

The sequence was obtained from a human donor with multiple sclerosis. Sequenced material: PBMCs from blood kept in culture. The chain is made from TRBV2 and TRBJ1-4; TRBD1 fits 10 bases in the junction. The CDR3 is CASRLLGTGEEKLFF. Here is the DNA: TGTGCCAGCAGGCTGTTGGGGACAGGGGAGGAAAAACTGTTTTTT. When the CDR3 is completed using the reference TRBV2 and TRBJ1-4 genes on either side, the full variable domain is EPEVTQTPSHQVTQMGQEVILRCVPISNHLYFYWYRQILGQKVEFLVSFYNNEISEKSEIFDDQFSVERPDGSNFTLKIRSTKLEDSAMYFCASRLLGTGEEKLFFGSGTQLSVL.